This entry lists 19 T cell receptor delta chains sequenced from one sample in a study of γδ T cells in repeated Plasmodium falciparum infection. Gammadelta T cells were flow-sorted from PBMC into Vgamma9/Vdelta2+ and Vdelta2-negative populations for bulk analysis. TCRdb re-called the multiplex PCR reads through CATT. The top ten hold over 6.5% of the sample, which has around 50,000 delta-chain clones, 1.6% seen once. The sequenced sample was gamma-delta T cells from blood. These TCRs come from a pool of human donors (malaria-infected and uninfected, not separated).

This clone has a handful of counts. TCRdb shows a much larger clone's protein in place of this DNA's translation, and the two differ at residue 6, likely through a read error; the protein shown is translated from the DNA. The chain recombines TRDV1 with TRDJ1; TRDD3 matches at 12 bases. Here the J gene was assigned by germline matching of the DNA, as TCRdb has none. The V gene's germline CDR1 is TSWWSYY and CDR2 QGS. With V trimmed by 5 bases and J by 0 bases, 40 bases remained unmatched. CDR3 length equals 28 residues. The CDR3 reads CALGTSLRPGGYGAEISMPLAYTDKLIF. The CDR3 DNA sequence: TGTGCTCTTGGGACCTCCCTACGTCCTGGGGGATACGGAGCCGAGATATCTATGCCCCTAGCTTACACCGATAAACTCATCTTT.

Comment on this clone: TCRdb's protein for this DNA is that of a much larger clone and differs from the translation at residue 6, likely a read error; the protein shown is the DNA translation. The chain is built from TRDV1 and TRDJ1; TRDD3 matches 11 bases. The J gene was not available in TCRdb and was assigned here by matching the DNA to germline segments. Germline-derived CDR1 and CDR2 are TSWWSYY and QGS. Unmatched junction bases numbered 14, after V lost 1 base and J lost 4 bases. The CDR3 covers 19 residues. CDR3 nucleotide sequence: TGTGCTCTTGGGGAACCGGGTTCTTGGGGGATACGAGACGGCGATAAACTCATCTTT. It yields the protein CALGEPGSWGIRDGDKLIF.

As concerns this clone: A read error likely explains why the TCRdb protein, taken from a much larger clone, differs from this DNA's translation at residue 7; the protein shown is translated from the DNA. V gene TRDV2 combines with J gene TRDJ1; 11 nucleotides line up with TRDD3. No J segment appears in TCRdb, so it was assigned here by matching the sequence to germline. Germline CDR1 is GEAIGNYY and CDR2 is EKD. This CDR3 contains 23 residues. V was clipped by 0 bases and J by 7 bases; unmatched bases: 30. The CDR3 region is CACDTALARGVGDTTYLPGKLIF. The CDR3 DNA follows: TGTGCCTGTGACACCGCCCTGGCACGTGGAGTGGGGGATACGACCTACCTACCTGGTAAACTCATCTTT.

In its sample, this clone was seen a few times. The protein held in TCRdb is that of a much larger clone and does not match this DNA's translation at residue 6, likely because of a read error; the protein shown is translated from the DNA. Other DNA sequences within the sample encode an identical CDR3. The chain recombines TRDV1 with TRDJ1; possibly TRDD3 for D (7 bases). TCRdb records no J gene; here it was assigned by comparing the DNA to germline. The germline gives CDR1 TSWWSYY, CDR2 QGS. The CDR3 covers 23 residues. The CDR3 DNA sequence: TGTGCTCTTGGGGCCAGGCTTCCTCCCCGGGGGGGGATTGTTTCCCTCTTCGCCGACAAACTCATCTTT. This codes for CALGARLPPRGGIVSLFADKLIF.

This clone was counted only a few times. This DNA's translation and the protein TCRdb lists, from a much larger clone, do not match at residue 4, likely due to a read error; the protein shown is translated from the DNA. The CDR3 region is CACGPVLYTDKLIF. CDR3 DNA sequence: TGTGCCTGTGGCCCCGTACTGTACACCGATAAACTCATCTTT. The chain uses TRDV2 and TRDJ1; D remains ambiguous. The J gene, missing from TCRdb, was assigned here through DNA to germline matching. Germline V gives CDR1 GEAIGNYY, CDR2 EKD. V lost 5 bases, J lost 0 bases, and 12 bases lay in between. This CDR3 is 14 amino acids long.

This clone was counted at least ten times. V gene TRDV1 combines with J gene TRDJ1; TRDD3 is a possible D gene (6 bases). TCRdb leaves out the J gene; it was filled in here by matching the DNA to germline. The CDR3 sequence is 18 residues long. With 1 base removed from V and 1 base from J, the gap between germline ends came to 19 bases. Germline V gene lookup returns CDR1 TSWWSYY and CDR2 QGS. DNA for the CDR3: TGTGCTCTTGGGGAACCACCTACAAGAGATACGCTCACCGATAAACTCATCTTT. Its protein is CALGEPPTRDTLTDKLIF.

This clone came up once. This chain links TRDV1 with TRDJ1; D is perhaps TRDD3 (5 bases). TCRdb supplies no J gene; here it was assigned by aligning the nucleotide sequence to germline. V was cut by 0 bases and J by 0 bases, with 20 bases left in between. Germline V CDR1 and CDR2: TSWWSYY, QGS. CDR3 size: 19 residues. The CDR3 DNA is TGTGCTCTTGGGGAACTGGTCCCTCTGCTGGGACTTTACACCGATAAACTCATCTTT. It translates to CALGELVPLLGLYTDKLIF.

Points on this clone: A far larger clone is just one base off, so this is likely a read error. Other DNA sequences in the same sample also yield this CDR3. The V gene is TRDV1, the J gene TRDJ1, with 7 positions matching TRDD3. CDR3 length equals 21 residues. The germline V gene encodes CDR1 TSWWSYY and CDR2 QGS. CDR3 sequence: CALGVRDSTLGYAHPTDKLIF. The CDR3 DNA follows: TGTGCCCTTGGGGTCCGTGATTCCACCCTTGGATACGCACACCCCACCGATAAACTCATCTTT.

A word on this clone: A read error likely explains why the TCRdb protein, taken from a much larger clone, differs from this DNA's translation at residue 18; the protein shown is translated from the DNA. CDR3 loop: CALGELTWPLPRRGSGGDAELIF. The CDR3 DNA reads as TGTGCTCTTGGGGAACTTACTTGGCCTTTGCCTAGGCGAGGGTCTGGGGGAGACGCAGAACTCATCTTT. The chain employs TRDV1 and TRDJ1, with 8 bases lining up with TRDD3. Per germline, CDR1 TSWWSYY and CDR2 QGS. J gave up 9 bases and V 0 bases, and 33 bases lay outside the gene matches. This CDR3 contains 23 residues.

This clone has ten or more counts. A much larger clonotype is one base distant, so this may be a read error. The V call is TRDV2, the J call TRDJ1; D gene unclear. The J gene is not listed in TCRdb, so it was assigned here from a DNA match to germline. Trimming shortened V by 3 bases and J by 9 bases, and 16 bases separated the two germline ends. Germline CDR1 GEAIGNYY, CDR2 EKD. The CDR3 covers 13 residues. The CDR3 sequence is CACDVRRVTELIF. DNA of the CDR3: TGTGCCTGTGACGTCCGACGGGTCACCGAACTCATCTTT.

With respect to this clone: TCRdb shows a much larger clone's protein in place of this DNA's translation, and the two differ at residue 3, likely through a read error; the protein shown is translated from the DNA. The V gene is TRDV1, the J gene TRDJ1; 7 nucleotides align to TRDD3. TCRdb records no J gene; here it was assigned by comparing the DNA to germline. CDR1 and CDR2 (germline): TSWWSYY, QGS. This CDR3 region has 18 residues. In DNA, the CDR3 is TGTGCTCCTGGGAGCGGAGGACCCTGGGGGTTGCACACCGATAAACTCATCTTT. Its translation: CAPGSGGPWGLHTDKLIF.

This clone showed up many times. J is TRDJ1 and V is TRDV2; 10 positions match TRDD3. Germline loops: CDR1 GEAIGNYY, CDR2 EKD. This CDR3 contains 20 residues. With 0 bases clipped from V and 0 bases from J, the junction kept 15 bases outside the gene matches. The CDR3 loop reads CACDTAGLGGYRRYTDKLIF. The CDR3 DNA sequence: TGTGCCTGTGACACCGCCGGACTTGGGGGATACCGCCGGTACACCGATAAACTCATCTTT.

This clone has at least ten counts. The rearrangement uses TRDV1 and TRDJ1; D is undetermined. The CDR3 sequence is 23 residues long. Germline values: CDR1 TSWWSYY, CDR2 QGS. V was pared by 7 bases and J by 0 bases, with 39 bases between. The CDR3 region has the DNA TGTGCTCTTGCAAAGCAGAGTGGGTCACTAGGAGTCGGTACCCCCTCGTACACCGATAAACTCATCTTT. It codes for CALAKQSGSLGVGTPSYTDKLIF.

V usage is TRDV1 and J usage is TRDJ1; 13 bases agree with TRDD3. The J gene was missing in TCRdb and was found by matching the end of the DNA to germline. Trimming took 1 base from V and 2 from J; bases not matched to a gene: 22. The germline V gene has CDR1 TSWWSYY and CDR2 QGS. The CDR3 sequence is 23 residues long. The CDR3: CALGEPIPSQRYWGIRETDKLIF. CDR3 DNA: TGTGCTCTTGGGGAACCGATACCGAGTCAAAGATACTGGGGGATACGCGAAACCGATAAACTCATCTTT.

This clone was seen a handful of times. TCRdb lists the protein of a much larger clone for this DNA, which differs at residue 7, so this is likely a read error; the protein given here is translated from the DNA itself. The sample has other DNA sequences that encode this CDR3 too. The chain carries TRDV1 and TRDJ1; D might be TRDD2 (6 bases). Looked up from germline, CDR1 is TSWWSYY and CDR2 is QGS. Between the trimmed V and J ends, which lost 6 bases and 0 bases, there was a span of 17 bases. There are 16 residues in the CDR3. CDR3 sequence: CALGEPLPPYTDKLIF. The CDR3 nucleotides are TGTGCTCTTGGAGAGCCTCTTCCTCCTTACACCGATAAACTCATCTTT.

About this clone itself: The TCRdb protein comes from a much larger clone and disagrees with this DNA's translation at residue 3, likely due to a read error; the protein given here is derived from the DNA. The CDR3 nucleotides are TGTGCCCGTGAGAGGCTGGGGGCTCAGTACACCGATAAACTCATCTTT. This encodes CARERLGAQYTDKLIF. This chain connects TRDV2 to TRDJ1; TRDD3 aligns across 7 bases. No J gene was available from TCRdb, and it was assigned here by a germline match of the DNA. The CDR3 is 16 amino acids. CDR1 is GEAIGNYY, CDR2 EKD, per germline.

On this clone itself: TCRdb pairs this DNA with a much larger clone's protein that differs at residue 18, likely a read error; the protein shown was translated from the DNA. The chain recombines TRAV29/DV5 with TRDJ3, with a possible D match to TRDD3 (5 bases). CDR1 and CDR2 (germline): NSMFDY, ISSIKDK. CDR3 length equals 20 residues. For the CDR3, the DNA is TGTGCAGCAAGCGGCCCCTTGGGTCGGTATAGCTCCTGGGACACCCGACAGGTGTTTTTC. Its protein is CAASGPLGRYSSWDTRQVFF.

This clone was counted only a few times. For this DNA, TCRdb reports the protein of a much larger clone, which diverges at residue 9, most likely from a read error; the protein presented here is translated directly from the DNA. This chain joins TRDV1 and TRDJ1; D ambiguous. The J gene was missing in TCRdb and was found by matching the end of the DNA to germline. V was pared by 1 base and J by 0 bases, with 24 bases between. Germline V gene lookup returns CDR1 TSWWSYY and CDR2 QGS. This CDR3 contains 20 residues. CDR3 nucleotides: TGTGCTCTTGGGGAACCTCCTCCTGCGAAGAGGGGTCTGTACACCGATAAACTCATCTTT. It specifies CALGEPPPAKRGLYTDKLIF.

Worth noting for this clone: The protein in TCRdb stems from a much larger clone and differs at residue 23 from this DNA's translation, likely a read error; here the protein is translated from the DNA. Called V gene: TRDV1; the J gene was not called; TRDD3, the table's D call, lacks a check against the DNA. CDR3 length: 24 amino acids. Per the germline V gene, CDR1 is TSWWSYY and CDR2 is QGS. The CDR3 DNA follows: TGTGCTCTTGGGGAAATCGGCCTTCCTACGAAACATACTGGGGGATTCCTATACACCGATAAACTCACCTTT. It is translated as CALGEIGLPTKHTGGFLYTDKLTF.